This T cell receptor (beta chain) derives from a study of Ad26.COV2.S vaccination and SARS-CoV-2 variants. The CDR3 has 14 residues. The V end was cut by 0 bases, the J end by 5 bases, with 11 bases between. Germline V gene lookup returns CDR1 SGHRS and CDR2 YFSETQ. Stated treatment: around 19 received Ad26.COV2.S at low or high dose, single or two shots; several received placebo; per-sample allocation not given. All samples were drawn on day 63, counting from the first vaccine or placebo injection. Sequencing was performed with immunoSEQ multiplex PCR; in TCRdb, only in-frame clones are kept and a portion is missing. In the table there are roughly 460,000 clones, 89% of which are singletons. This clone was detected only once.

The material sequenced was peripheral blood, taken in a trial of Ad26.COV2.S vaccine versus placebo. This TCR was sampled from a person between 18 and 59 years old who received the Ad26.COV2.S COVID-19 vaccine or a placebo. V is TRBV5-1 and J is TRBJ1-1; D gene unclear. DNA for the CDR3: TGCGCCAGCAGCTTGGCTGGGGTTGGGACTGAAGCTTTCTTT. It yields the protein CASSLAGVGTEAFF. Supplemented by reference TRBV5-1 and TRBJ1-1, the full variable domain reads KAGVTQTPRYLIKTRGQQVTLSCSPISGHRSVSWYQQTPGQGLQFLFEYFSETQRNKGNFPGRFSGRQFSNSRSEMNVSTLELGDSALYLCASSLAGVGTEAFFGQGTRLTVV.